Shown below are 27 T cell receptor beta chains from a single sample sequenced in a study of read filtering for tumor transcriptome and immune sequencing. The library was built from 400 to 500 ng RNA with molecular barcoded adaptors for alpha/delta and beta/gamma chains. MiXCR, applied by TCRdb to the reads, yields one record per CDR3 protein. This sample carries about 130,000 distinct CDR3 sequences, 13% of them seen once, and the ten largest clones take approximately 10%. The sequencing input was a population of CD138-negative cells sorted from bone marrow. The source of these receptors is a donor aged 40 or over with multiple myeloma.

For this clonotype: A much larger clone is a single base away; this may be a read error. The CDR3 DNA follows: TGTGCCAGCAGCCAAGGTCGGGGGATCTACGAGCAGTACTTC. Amino acids: CASSQGRGIYEQYF. The chain has TRBV3-1 and TRBJ2-7, with D possibly being TRBD2 (6 bases). Germline CDR1 and CDR2: LGHDT and YNNKEL (reference sequence). Between the trimmed V and J ends, which lost 1 base and 3 bases, there was a span of 10 bases. The CDR3 is 14 residues long.

CDR3 DNA sequence: TGCAGTGCTAGAGATTACCGGGGGATGGGCACAGATACGCAGTATTTT. It codes for CSARDYRGMGTDTQYF. The rearrangement joins TRBV20-1 to TRBJ2-3; D perhaps matches TRBD2 (6 bases). CDR1 and CDR2 from the germline V gene are DFQATT and SNEGSKA (reference sequence). The CDR3 length is 16 residues. V was cut by 0 bases and J by 1 base, with 14 bases left in between.

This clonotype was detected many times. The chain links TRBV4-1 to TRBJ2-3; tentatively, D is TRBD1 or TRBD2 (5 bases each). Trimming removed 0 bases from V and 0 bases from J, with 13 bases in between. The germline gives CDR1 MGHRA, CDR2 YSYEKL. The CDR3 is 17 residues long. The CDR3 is CASSQEGRGPSTDTQYF. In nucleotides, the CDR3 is TGCGCCAGCAGCCAAGAAGGACGGGGCCCTAGCACAGATACGCAGTATTTT.

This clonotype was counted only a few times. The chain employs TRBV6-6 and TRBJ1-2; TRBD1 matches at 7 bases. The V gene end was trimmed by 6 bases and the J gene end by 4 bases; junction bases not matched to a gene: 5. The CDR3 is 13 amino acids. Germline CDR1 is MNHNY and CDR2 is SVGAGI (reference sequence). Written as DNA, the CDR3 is TGTGCCAGCAGGAGCACAGGGGTCTATGGCTACACCTTC. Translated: CASRSTGVYGYTF.

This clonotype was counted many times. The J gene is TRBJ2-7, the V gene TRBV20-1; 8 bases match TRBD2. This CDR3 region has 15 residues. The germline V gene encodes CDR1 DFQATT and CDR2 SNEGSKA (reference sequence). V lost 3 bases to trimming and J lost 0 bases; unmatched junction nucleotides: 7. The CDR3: CSASALAGISYEQYF. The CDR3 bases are TGCAGTGCTAGCGCCCTAGCGGGTATCTCCTACGAGCAGTACTTC.

The DNA for the CDR3 is TGTGCCAGCAAGACCCTGACAGGGTGGGACACCGGGGAGCTGTTTTTT. Encoded protein: CASKTLTGWDTGELFF. The chain joins TRBV6-5 to TRBJ2-2; 7 bases align to TRBD1. The CDR3 loop spans 16 amino acids. CDR1 and CDR2 (germline): MNHEY, SVGAGI. Germline trimming cut 7 bases from V and 3 bases from J; bases unmatched to any gene: 11.

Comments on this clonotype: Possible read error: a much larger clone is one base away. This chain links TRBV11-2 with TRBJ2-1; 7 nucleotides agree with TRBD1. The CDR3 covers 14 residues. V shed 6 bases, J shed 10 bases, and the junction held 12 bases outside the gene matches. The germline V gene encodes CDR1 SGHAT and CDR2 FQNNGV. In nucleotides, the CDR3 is TGTGCCAGCAGGAAAGACAGGGTTGGTGAAGAGCAGTTCTTC. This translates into CASRKDRVGEEQFF.

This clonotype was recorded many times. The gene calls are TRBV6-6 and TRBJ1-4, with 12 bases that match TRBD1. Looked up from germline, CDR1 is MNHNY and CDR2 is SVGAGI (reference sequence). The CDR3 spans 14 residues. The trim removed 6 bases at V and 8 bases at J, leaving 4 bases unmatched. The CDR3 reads CASRGQGAEEKLFF. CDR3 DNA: TGTGCCAGCAGGGGACAGGGGGCTGAAGAAAAACTGTTTTTT.

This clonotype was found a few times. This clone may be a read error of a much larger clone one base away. The CDR3 nucleotides are TGCGCCAGCAGCCCTGGGGTAGCGGGAGAGAGGAGTGAGCAGTTCTTC. This encodes CASSPGVAGERSEQFF. The chain links TRBV5-1 to TRBJ2-1, with 9 bases fitting TRBD2. Germline CDR1 is SGHRS and CDR2 is YFSETQ. V shed 4 bases, J shed 9 bases, and the junction held 14 bases outside the gene matches. CDR3 length: 16 residues.

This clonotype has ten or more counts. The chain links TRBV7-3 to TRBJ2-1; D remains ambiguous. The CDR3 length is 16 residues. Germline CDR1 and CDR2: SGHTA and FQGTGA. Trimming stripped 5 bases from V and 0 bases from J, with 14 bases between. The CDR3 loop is CASSIQAHSSYNEQFF. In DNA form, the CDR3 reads TGTGCCAGCAGCATACAAGCCCATTCCTCCTACAATGAGCAGTTCTTC.

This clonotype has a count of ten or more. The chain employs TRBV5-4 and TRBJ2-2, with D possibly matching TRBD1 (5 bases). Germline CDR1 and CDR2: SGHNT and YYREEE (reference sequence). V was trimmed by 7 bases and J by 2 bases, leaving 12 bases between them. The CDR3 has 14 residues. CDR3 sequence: CASAVGQNTGELFF. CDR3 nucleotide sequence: TGTGCCAGCGCTGTGGGGCAAAACACCGGGGAGCTGTTTTTT. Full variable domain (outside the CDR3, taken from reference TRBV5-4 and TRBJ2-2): ETGVTQSPTHLIKTRGQQVTLRCSSQSGHNTVSWYQQALGQGPQFIFQYYREEENGRGNFPPRFSGLQFPNYSSELNVNALELDDSALYLCASAVGQNTGELFFGEGSRLTVL.

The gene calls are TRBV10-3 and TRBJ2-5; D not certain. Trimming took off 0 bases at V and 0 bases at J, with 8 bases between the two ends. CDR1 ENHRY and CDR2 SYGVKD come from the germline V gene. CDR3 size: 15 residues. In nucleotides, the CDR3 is TGTGCCATCAGTGAGTCGTATAGGGACCAAGAGACCCAGTACTTC. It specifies CAISESYRDQETQYF.

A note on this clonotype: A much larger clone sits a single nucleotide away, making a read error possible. The CDR3 sequence: CAWGGGVTCEQYF. The CDR3 bases are TGTGCCTGGGGTGGCGGAGTCACCTGCGAGCAGTACTTC. The chain is built from TRBV30 and TRBJ2-7; D remains ambiguous. Germline CDR1 GTSNPN, CDR2 SVGIG (reference sequence). V was clipped by 5 bases and J by 6 bases, with 17 bases between them. The CDR3 runs 13 residues.

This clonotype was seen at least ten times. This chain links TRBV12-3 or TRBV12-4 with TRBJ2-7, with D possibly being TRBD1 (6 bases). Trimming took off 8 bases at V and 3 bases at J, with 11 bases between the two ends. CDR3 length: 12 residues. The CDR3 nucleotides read TGTGCCAGCGGTAGGGGGTTCTACGAGCAGTACTTC. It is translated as CASGRGFYEQYF.

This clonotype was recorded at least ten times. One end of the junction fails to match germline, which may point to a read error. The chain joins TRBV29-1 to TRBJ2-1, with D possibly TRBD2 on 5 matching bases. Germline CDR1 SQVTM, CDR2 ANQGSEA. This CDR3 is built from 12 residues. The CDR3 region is CSSSEGETAALF. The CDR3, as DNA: TGCAGCAGCAGCGAGGGCGAGACGGCCGCGCTCTTC.

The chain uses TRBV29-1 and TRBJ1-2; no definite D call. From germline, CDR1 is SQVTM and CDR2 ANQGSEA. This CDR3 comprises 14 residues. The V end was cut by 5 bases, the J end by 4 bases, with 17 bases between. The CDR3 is CSVKPGTMIYGYTF. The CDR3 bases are TGCAGCGTTAAACCGGGCACGATGATCTATGGCTACACCTTC.

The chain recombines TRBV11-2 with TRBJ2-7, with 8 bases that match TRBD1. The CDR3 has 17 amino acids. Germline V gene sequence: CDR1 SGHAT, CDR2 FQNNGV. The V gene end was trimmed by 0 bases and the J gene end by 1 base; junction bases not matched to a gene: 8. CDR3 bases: TGTGCCAGCAGCTTAGATTACGCCGGACAGGGATCCTACGAGCAGTACTTC. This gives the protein CASSLDYAGQGSYEQYF.

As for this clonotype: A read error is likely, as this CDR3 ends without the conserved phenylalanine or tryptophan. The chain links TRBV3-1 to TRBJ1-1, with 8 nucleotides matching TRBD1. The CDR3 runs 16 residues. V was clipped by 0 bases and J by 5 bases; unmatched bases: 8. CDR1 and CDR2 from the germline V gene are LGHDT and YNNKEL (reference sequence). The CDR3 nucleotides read TGTGCCAGCAGCCAAGAGCCCCCAGGGGGCTGGACTGAAGCTTTCCTT. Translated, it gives CASSQEPPGGWTEAFL.

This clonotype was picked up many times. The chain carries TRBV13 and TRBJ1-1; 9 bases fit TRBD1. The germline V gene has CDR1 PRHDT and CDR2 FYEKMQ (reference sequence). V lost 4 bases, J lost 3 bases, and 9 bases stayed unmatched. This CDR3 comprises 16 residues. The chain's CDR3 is CASSSDRGSLHTEAFF. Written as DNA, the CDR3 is TGTGCCAGCAGCTCAGACAGGGGGTCCCTCCACACTGAAGCTTTCTTT.

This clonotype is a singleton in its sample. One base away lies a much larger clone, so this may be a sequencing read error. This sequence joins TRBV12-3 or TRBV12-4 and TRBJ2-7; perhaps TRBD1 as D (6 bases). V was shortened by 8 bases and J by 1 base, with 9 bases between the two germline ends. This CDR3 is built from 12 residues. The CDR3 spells CASGRGSYEQYF. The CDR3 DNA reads TGTGCCAGCGGTAGGGGGTCCTACGAGCAGTACTTC.

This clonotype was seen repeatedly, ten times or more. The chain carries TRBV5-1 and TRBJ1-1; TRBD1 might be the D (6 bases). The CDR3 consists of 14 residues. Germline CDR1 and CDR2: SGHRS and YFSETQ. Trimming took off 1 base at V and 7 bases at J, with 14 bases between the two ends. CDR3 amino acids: CASSLYGDTGEAFF. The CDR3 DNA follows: TGCGCCAGCAGCTTGTATGGGGACACTGGTGAAGCTTTCTTT. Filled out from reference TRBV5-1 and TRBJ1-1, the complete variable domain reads KAGVTQTPRYLIKTRGQQVTLSCSPISGHRSVSWYQQTPGQGLQFLFEYFSETQRNKGNFPGRFSGRQFSNSRSEMNVSTLELGDSALYLCASSLYGDTGEAFFGQGTRLTVV.

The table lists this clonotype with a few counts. The CDR3 DNA reads as TGTGCCAGCAGTTTCCAGGGAATACAAGAGACCCAGTACTTC. Amino acid sequence: CASSFQGIQETQYF. The J gene is TRBJ2-5, the V gene TRBV12-3 or TRBV12-4; D is possibly TRBD1 (5 bases). The CDR3 loop spans 14 amino acids. Trimming removed 3 bases from V and 2 bases from J, with 10 bases in between.

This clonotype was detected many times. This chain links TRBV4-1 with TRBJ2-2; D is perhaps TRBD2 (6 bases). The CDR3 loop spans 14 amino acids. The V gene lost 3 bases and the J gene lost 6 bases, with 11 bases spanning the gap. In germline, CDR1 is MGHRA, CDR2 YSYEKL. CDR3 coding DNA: TGCGCCAGCAGCCAGGGCGGGGCCGCCGGGGAGCTGTTTTTT. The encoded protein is CASSQGGAAGELFF.

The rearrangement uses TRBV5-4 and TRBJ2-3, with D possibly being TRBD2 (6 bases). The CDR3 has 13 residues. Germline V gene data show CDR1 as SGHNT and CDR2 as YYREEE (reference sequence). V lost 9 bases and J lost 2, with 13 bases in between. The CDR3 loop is CAISDYFTDTQYF. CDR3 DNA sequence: TGTGCCATCTCGGACTATTTCACAGATACGCAGTATTTT.

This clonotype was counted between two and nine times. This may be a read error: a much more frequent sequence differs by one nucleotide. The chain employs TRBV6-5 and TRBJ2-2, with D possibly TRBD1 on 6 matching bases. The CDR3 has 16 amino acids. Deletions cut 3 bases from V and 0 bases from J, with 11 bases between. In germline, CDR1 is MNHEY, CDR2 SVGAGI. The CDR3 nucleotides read TGTGCCAGCAGTTATGGTAGGACAGCGAACACCGGGGAGCTGTTTTTT. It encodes CASSYGRTANTGELFF.

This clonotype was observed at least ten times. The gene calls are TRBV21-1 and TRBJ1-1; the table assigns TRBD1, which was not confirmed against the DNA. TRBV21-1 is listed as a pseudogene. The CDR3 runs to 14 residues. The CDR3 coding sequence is TGTGCCAGCAGCAAAGACAAGGGACATAGTGAAGCTTTCTTT. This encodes CASSKDKGHSEAFF.

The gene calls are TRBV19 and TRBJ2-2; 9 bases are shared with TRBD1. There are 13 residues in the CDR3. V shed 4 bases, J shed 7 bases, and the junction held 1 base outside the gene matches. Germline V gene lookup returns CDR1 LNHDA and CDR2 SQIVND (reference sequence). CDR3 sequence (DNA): TGTGCCAGTAGTAGGACAGGGGTCGGGGAGCTGTTTTTT. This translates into CASSRTGVGELFF. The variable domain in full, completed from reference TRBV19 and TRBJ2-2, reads DGGITQSPKYLFRKEGQNVTLSCEQNLNHDAMYWYRQDPGQGLRLIYYSQIVNDFQKGDIAEGYSVSREKKESFPLTVTSAQKNPTAFYLCASSRTGVGELFFGEGSRLTVL.